Following are 3 T cell receptor beta chains from one sample sequenced in a study of blood T cell repertoires in COVID-19. TCRdb's copy holds only in-frame clones and misses some; the assay was immunoSEQ multiplex PCR. The profile shows about 270,000 clones, more than 70% of them singletons. Source material: PBMCs or T cells enriched from blood (not recorded which). All receptors come from a woman aged 55-69 years in a cohort exposed to, infected with or recovered from COVID-19 (not recorded which).

The genes are TRBV9 and TRBJ1-3; TRBD1 might be the D (5 bases). CDR3 length: 14 residues. Germline CDR1 and CDR2: SGDLS and YYNGEE. V lost 0 bases to trimming and J lost 4 bases, with 8 bases between them. CDR3 protein: CASSVGDRGNTIYF. DNA of the CDR3: TGTGCCAGCAGCGTAGGTGACAGAGGAAACACCATATATTTT. The full variable domain, with the rest looked up from reference TRBV9 and TRBJ1-3, is DSGVTQTPKHLITATGQRVTLRCSPRSGDLSVYWYQQSLDQGLQFLIQYYNGEERAKGNILERFSAQQFPDLHSELNLSSLELGDSALYFCASSVGDRGNTIYFGEGSWLTVV.

The J gene is TRBJ1-1, the V gene TRBV19; 8 nucleotides line up with TRBD1. The CDR3 is made up of 15 amino acids. The V gene end was trimmed by 4 bases and the J gene end by 1 base; junction bases not matched to a gene: 5. Germline lookup yields CDR1 LNHDA and CDR2 SQIVND (reference sequence). The CDR3: CASSTGQGGNTEAFF. Here the CDR3 DNA reads TGTGCCAGTAGTACCGGACAGGGAGGGAACACTGAAGCTTTCTTT.

This clone was counted only a few times. In DNA form, the CDR3 reads TGTGCCAGCAGTGGTTACTACGAGCAGTACTTC. Translating it yields CASSGYYEQYF. The chain joins TRBV2 to TRBJ2-7; D gene ambiguous. Germline V CDR1 and CDR2: SNHLY, FYNNEI. CDR3 length: 11 residues. Trimming removed 4 bases from V and 3 bases from J, with 4 bases in between.